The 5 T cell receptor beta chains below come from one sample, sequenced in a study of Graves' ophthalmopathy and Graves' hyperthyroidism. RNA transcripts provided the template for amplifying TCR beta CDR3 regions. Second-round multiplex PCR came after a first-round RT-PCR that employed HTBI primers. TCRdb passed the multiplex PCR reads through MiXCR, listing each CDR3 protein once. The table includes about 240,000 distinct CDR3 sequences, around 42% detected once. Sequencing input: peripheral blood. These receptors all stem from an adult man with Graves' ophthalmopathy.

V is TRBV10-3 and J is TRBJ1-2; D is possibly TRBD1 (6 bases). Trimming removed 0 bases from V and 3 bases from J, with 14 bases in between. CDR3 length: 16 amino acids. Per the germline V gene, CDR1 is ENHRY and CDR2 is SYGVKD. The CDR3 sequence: CAISESTRRGHYGYTF. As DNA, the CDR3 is TGTGCCATCAGTGAGTCGACTCGCAGGGGCCACTATGGCTACACCTTC.

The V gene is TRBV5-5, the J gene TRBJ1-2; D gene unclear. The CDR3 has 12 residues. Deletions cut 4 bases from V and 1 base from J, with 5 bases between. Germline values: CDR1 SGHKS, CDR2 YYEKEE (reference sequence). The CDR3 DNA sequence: TGTGCCAGCAGCGCCTATAACTATGGCTACACCTTC. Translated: CASSAYNYGYTF.

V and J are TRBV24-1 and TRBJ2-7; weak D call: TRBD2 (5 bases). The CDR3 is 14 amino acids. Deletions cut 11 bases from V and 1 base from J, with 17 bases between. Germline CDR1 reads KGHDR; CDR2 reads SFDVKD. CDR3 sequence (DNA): TGTGCCAGCAACACAGACGGAGGATCCTACGAGCAGTACTTC. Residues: CASNTDGGSYEQYF.

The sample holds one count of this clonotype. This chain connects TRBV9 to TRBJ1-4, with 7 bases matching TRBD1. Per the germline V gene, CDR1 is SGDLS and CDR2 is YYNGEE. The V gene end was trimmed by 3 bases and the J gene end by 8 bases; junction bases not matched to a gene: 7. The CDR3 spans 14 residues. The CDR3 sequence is CASSGTGGPEKLFF. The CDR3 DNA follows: TGTGCCAGCAGCGGGACAGGAGGGCCCGAAAAACTGTTTTTT.

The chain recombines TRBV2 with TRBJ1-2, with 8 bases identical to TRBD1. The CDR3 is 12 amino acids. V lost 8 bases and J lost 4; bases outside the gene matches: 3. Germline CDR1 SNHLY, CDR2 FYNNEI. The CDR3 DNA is TGTGCCAGCGTCCAGGGGGCCTATGGCTACACCTTC. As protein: CASVQGAYGYTF.